The 15 T cell receptor beta chains given below trace back to one sample, sequenced in a study of radiotherapy plus CTLA-4 blockade in lung cancer. Sequenced by immunoSEQ multiplex PCR; TCRdb stores in-frame clones only, minus some. The table has over 75,000 clones, about four fifths seen once; the top ten hold 0.82%. The material was peripheral blood, obtained from a patient treated with radiotherapy plus ipilimumab. These receptors came from a human donor with non-small cell lung cancer who had stable disease on radiotherapy plus ipilimumab.

The rearrangement uses TRBV11-3 and TRBJ2-1; 7 bases line up with TRBD1. J gave up 9 bases and V 1 base, and 12 bases lay outside the gene matches. The CDR3 consists of 16 residues. Germline CDR1 SGHNT, CDR2 YENEEA. The CDR3, as DNA: TGTGCCAGCAGCTTAGTAGGTCAGGGGGTCCCCGGTGAGCAGTTCTTC. Protein: CASSLVGQGVPGEQFF. The variable domain in full, completed from reference TRBV11-3 and TRBJ2-1, reads EAGVVQSPRYKIIEKKQPVAFWCNPISGHNTLYWYLQNLGQGPELLIRYENEEAVDDSQLPKDRFSAERLKGVDSTLKIQPAELGDSAVYLCASSLVGQGVPGEQFFGPGTRLTVL.

This chain uses TRBV7-9 with TRBJ2-1; D is uncertain. CDR3 length: 13 residues. Looked up from germline, CDR1 is SEHNR and CDR2 is FQNEAQ (reference sequence). Trimming pared 0 bases from V and 9 bases from J, leaving 9 bases between. The DNA of the CDR3 is TGTGCCAGCAGCTTAGCGTCGCTGGGTGAGCAGTTCTTC. Protein sequence: CASSLASLGEQFF.

V usage is TRBV19 and J usage is TRBJ2-2; D possibly corresponds to TRBD2 (5 bases). V was pared by 8 bases and J by 0 bases, with 16 bases between. This CDR3 region has 16 residues. Germline CDR1 is LNHDA and CDR2 is SQIVND (reference sequence). The CDR3 DNA follows: TGTGCCAGTCCTCGGCGGGCGGATACGAACACCGGGGAGCTGTTTTTT. Translating gives CASPRRADTNTGELFF.

The chain has TRBV27 and TRBJ2-3; D possibly corresponds to TRBD1 (6 bases). The CDR3 covers 14 residues. Germline V gene data show CDR1 as MNHEY and CDR2 as SMNVEV (reference sequence). V lost 4 bases to trimming and J lost 4 bases, with 12 bases between them. CDR3 sequence: CASSSRGRPDTQYF. The CDR3 region has the DNA TGTGCCAGCAGTTCGAGGGGGAGACCAGATACGCAGTATTTT.

Comments on this clone: Other DNA sequences from this sample encode an identical CDR3 as well. The chain couples TRBV5-1 to TRBJ2-2, with D maybe TRBD1 (6 bases). This CDR3 contains 14 residues. Germline V lookup: CDR1 SGHRS, CDR2 YFSETQ. Trimming removed 0 bases from V and 6 bases from J, with 9 bases in between. CDR3 DNA sequence: TGCGCCAGCAGCTTGGTTCAGGGGTCCGGGGAGCTGTTTTTT. Protein product: CASSLVQGSGELFF.

The chain carries TRBV19 and TRBJ1-4, with 8 bases that match TRBD1. The CDR3 has 13 residues. V shed 6 bases and J 7 bases; nucleotides not matched to a gene: 4. Germline V gives CDR1 LNHDA, CDR2 SQIVND (reference sequence). The CDR3 nucleotides read TGTGCCAGTAGGACAGGGGCAGGTGAAAAACTGTTTTTT. Its protein is CASRTGAGEKLFF.

V and J are TRBV28 and TRBJ2-6; a possible D gene is TRBD1 (6 bases). The germline V and J ends were trimmed by 2 bases and 2 bases, with 22 bases remaining between them. The CDR3 consists of 20 residues. The V gene's germline CDR1 is MDHEN and CDR2 SYDVKM. CDR3 DNA: TGTGCCAGCAGTTTAGGACAGAGGAAACCGTTGGGGCCTGGGGCCAACGTCCTGACTTTC. Translated, it gives CASSLGQRKPLGPGANVLTF. Based on the CDR3 plus reference TRBV28 and TRBJ2-6, the full variable domain is DVKVTQSSRYLVKRTGEKVFLECVQDMDHENMFWYRQDPGLGLRLIYFSYDVKMKEKGDIPEGYSVSREKKERFSLILESASTNQTSMYLCASSLGQRKPLGPGANVLTFGAGSRLTVL.

The V call is TRBV7-8, the J call TRBJ2-7; D may be TRBD1 (5 bases). Germline loops: CDR1 SGHVS, CDR2 FQNEAQ. The CDR3 length is 14 residues. Trimming shortened V by 1 base and J by 2 bases, and 9 bases separated the two germline ends. CDR3 region: CASSLEKGPYEQYF. The CDR3 nucleotides read TGTGCCAGCAGCTTAGAGAAGGGGCCCTACGAGCAGTACTTC.

This clone was recorded only once. The CDR3 nucleotides read TGCGCCAGCAGCCAAGACAACCCGGGGGTTTTCTATGGCTACACCTTC. Translated, it gives CASSQDNPGVFYGYTF. The V call is TRBV4-1, the J call TRBJ1-2, with a possible D match to TRBD1 (5 bases). Germline CDR1 reads MGHRA; CDR2 reads YSYEKL. This CDR3 is 16 amino acids long. The V end lost 0 bases, the J end lost 4 bases, and 15 bases lay between the germline ends.

This clone was observed a handful of times. The chain uses TRBV5-4 and TRBJ2-2, with TRBD2 matching 8 bases. The ends lost 5 bases at V and 3 bases at J; junction bases unmatched: 9. CDR1 and CDR2 (germline): SGHNT, YYREEE (reference sequence). The CDR3 totals 16 residues. The CDR3 here is CASSPPGLGDTGELFF. CDR3 bases: TGTGCCAGCAGTCCGCCGGGACTAGGCGACACCGGGGAGCTGTTTTTT.

This chain joins TRBV9 and TRBJ2-3; 13 bases fit TRBD2. Germline CDR1 reads SGDLS; CDR2 reads YYNGEE. The CDR3 runs 16 residues. Losses at the gene ends were 3 bases for V and 2 bases for J; bases not matched to a gene: 3. CDR3 sequence: CASSGTSGRATDTQYF. The CDR3 nucleotides read TGTGCCAGCAGCGGTACTAGCGGGAGGGCCACAGATACGCAGTATTTT.

The chain carries TRBV13 and TRBJ2-3; D is ambiguous. V lost 3 bases to trimming and J lost 5 bases, with 12 bases between them. Germline CDR1 is PRHDT and CDR2 is FYEKMQ (reference sequence). The CDR3 is 14 residues long. Here the CDR3 DNA reads TGTGCCAGCAGCTTTGGGCGGAGTGGAGATACGCAGTATTTT. This gives the protein CASSFGRSGDTQYF. The entire variable domain, with the rest obtained from reference TRBV13 and TRBJ2-3, is as follows: AAGVIQSPRHLIKEKRETATLKCYPIPRHDTVYWYQQGPGQDPQFLISFYEKMQSDKGSIPDRFSAQQFSDYHSELNMSSLELGDSALYFCASSFGRSGDTQYFGPGTRLTVL.

V usage is TRBV6-6 and J usage is TRBJ2-7, with 10 bases lining up with TRBD1. The CDR3 covers 15 residues. Germline CDR1 and CDR2: MNHNY and SVGAGI (reference sequence). J lost 2 bases, V lost 4 bases, and 5 bases had no gene match. CDR3: CASSSSGTGAYEQYF. The CDR3 region has the DNA TGTGCCAGCAGTTCCTCCGGGACAGGGGCCTACGAGCAGTACTTC.

The rearrangement joins TRBV27 to TRBJ2-5, with 9 nucleotides matching TRBD1. There are 15 residues in the CDR3. CDR1 and CDR2 from the germline V gene are MNHEY and SMNVEV (reference sequence). The V gene end was trimmed by 3 bases and the J gene end by 2 bases; junction bases not matched to a gene: 4. The CDR3 nucleotides read TGTGCCAGCAGTTTGGACAGGGGAGGGCAAGAGACCCAGTACTTC. This gives the protein CASSLDRGGQETQYF.

The J gene is TRBJ2-7, the V gene TRBV5-1, with TRBD1 matching 8 bases. With V trimmed by 3 bases and J by 3 bases, 11 bases remained unmatched. There are 16 residues in the CDR3. Germline V gene data show CDR1 as SGHRS and CDR2 as YFSETQ. The CDR3: CASSSNPTGGSYEQYF. CDR3 nucleotide sequence: TGCGCCAGCAGCTCAAACCCTACAGGGGGAAGCTACGAGCAGTACTTC.